Following are 25 T cell receptor beta chains from one sample sequenced in a study of blood T cells in healthy people across ages. With a J-beta primer mix and a sample-barcoded 5' primer, a second PCR ran about 6 to 11 cycles. TCRdb recomputed calls from the 5' RACE reads with MiXCR, one row per CDR3 protein. The repertoire consists of hundreds of thousands of distinct CDR3 sequences, with 45% to 50% occurring once and the leading ten covering 30% to 35%. Sequencing input: blood. These receptor sequences come from a woman aged 55-75 years in good health.

This clonotype was seen just once. A much larger clone differs from this one at a single base, so this may be a read error. The CDR3 here is CSAPRPSGDNGQFF. CDR3 nucleotides: TGCAGTGCTCCCCGTCCCAGCGGGGACAATGGGCAGTTCTTC. The chain couples TRBV20-1 to TRBJ2-1, with D perhaps matching TRBD2 (7 bases). The CDR3 runs 14 residues. Germline V gene lookup returns CDR1 DFQATT and CDR2 SNEGSKA (reference sequence).

The rearrangement uses TRBV7-2 and TRBJ2-1, with D possibly TRBD1 on 6 matching bases. The ends were cut back, 6 bases at V and 0 bases at J, with 12 bases in the middle. The CDR3 contains 15 residues. Germline CDR1 and CDR2: SGHTA and FQGNSA. DNA for the CDR3: TGTGCCAGCAGGAAAACAGGGAACTCCTACAATGAGCAGTTCTTC. Protein sequence: CASRKTGNSYNEQFF.

The V call is TRBV7-2, the J call TRBJ2-7, with a weak D call TRBD2 (7 bases). The CDR3 is made up of 14 amino acids. CDR1 and CDR2 from the germline V gene are SGHTA and FQGNSA. Trimming stripped 3 bases from V and 9 bases from J, with 18 bases between. The CDR3 sequence is CASSFGLGGSGQYF. The CDR3 DNA is TGTGCCAGCAGCTTCGGACTAGGGGGATCCGGGCAGTACTTC. The variable domain in full, completed from reference TRBV7-2 and TRBJ2-7, reads GAGVSQSPSNKVTEKGKDVELRCDPISGHTALYWYRQSLGQGLEFLIYFQGNSAPDKSGLPSDRFSAERTGGSVSTLTIQRTQQEDSAVYLCASSFGLGGSGQYFGPGTRLTVT.

DNA for the CDR3: TGCAGTGCTAAGACAGGGATAGGGGAGACCCAGTACTTC. It translates to CSAKTGIGETQYF. The rearrangement joins TRBV20-1 to TRBJ2-5; 7 bases are a match to TRBD1. Trimming at V came to 4 bases and at J to 5 bases, leaving 7 bases not matched to a gene. The CDR3 has 13 residues. CDR1 DFQATT and CDR2 SNEGSKA come from the germline V gene (reference sequence).

The rearrangement joins TRBV29-1 to TRBJ2-5; TRBD1 matches 12 bases. The CDR3 totals 14 residues. Germline-derived CDR1 and CDR2 are SQVTM and ANQGSEA. The V and J ends lost 7 bases and 3 bases, in that order; junction bases with no gene match: 6. CDR3 amino acids: CSARDRGREETQYF. CDR3 DNA sequence: TGCAGCGCCCGGGACAGGGGGCGTGAAGAGACCCAGTACTTC.

This clonotype has more than one count but fewer than ten. The gene calls are TRBV28 and TRBJ2-1, with 12 bases lining up with TRBD1. Trimming cost V 5 bases and J 5 bases; bases outside gene matches: 7. The CDR3 consists of 16 residues. Germline CDR1 MDHEN, CDR2 SYDVKM. CDR3 sequence reads: CASSPLGQGAHNEQFF. The CDR3 coding sequence is TGTGCCAGCAGTCCCTTGGGACAGGGGGCCCACAATGAGCAGTTCTTC.

The rearrangement joins TRBV4-3 to TRBJ1-5; possibly TRBD1 for D (5 bases). Trimming took off 3 bases at V and 5 bases at J, with 20 bases between the two ends. Germline V gives CDR1 LGHNA, CDR2 YSLEER. The CDR3 sequence is 17 residues long. The CDR3 sequence is CASSQRGAGTEYQPQHF. In nucleotides, the CDR3 is TGCGCCAGCAGCCAGAGAGGAGCCGGGACCGAGTATCAGCCCCAGCATTTT.

This clonotype was counted between two and nine times. The chain recombines TRBV4-2 with TRBJ2-1; TRBD2 aligns across 9 bases. The CDR3 spans 17 residues. Germline lookup yields CDR1 LGHNA and CDR2 YNFKEQ. The trim removed 4 bases at V and 5 bases at J, leaving 12 bases unmatched. DNA of the CDR3: TGTGCCAGCAGCCGAAGTGGTGGGACTAGCAGCGACAATGAGCAGTTCTTC. It translates to CASSRSGGTSSDNEQFF.

This clonotype was observed a few times. The rearrangement uses TRBV20-1 and TRBJ2-1; 10 positions agree with TRBD2. Germline loops: CDR1 DFQATT, CDR2 SNEGSKA (reference sequence). There are 14 residues in the CDR3. After removal of 4 bases from V and 6 bases from J, the junction contained 6 bases not matched to a gene. CDR3 in DNA: TGCAGTGCTAAAGCGGGAGGGCCAGTCAATGAGCAGTTCTTC. Translated, it gives CSAKAGGPVNEQFF.

This clonotype was found a few times. V is TRBV20-1 and J is TRBJ2-3; possibly TRBD2 for D (5 bases). Between the trimmed V and J ends, which lost 3 bases and 4 bases, there was a span of 8 bases. Per germline, CDR1 DFQATT and CDR2 SNEGSKA (reference sequence). The CDR3 is 12 amino acids. The DNA of the CDR3 is TGCAGTGCTAGGGCGGGCCCAGATACGCAGTATTTT. This encodes CSARAGPDTQYF.

J is TRBJ2-3 and V is TRBV7-2; 7 bases map to TRBD2. In germline, CDR1 is SGHTA, CDR2 FQGNSA. Unmatched junction bases numbered 4, after V lost 0 bases and J lost 4 bases. This CDR3 has 15 residues. The CDR3 is CASSLALLASDTQYF. CDR3 bases: TGTGCCAGCAGCTTAGCGCTACTAGCGTCAGATACGCAGTATTTT.

The count of this clonotype is one. The chain is built from TRBV28 and TRBJ1-2; no firm D call. The CDR3 length is 12 residues. CDR1 is MDHEN, CDR2 SYDVKM, per germline. V shed 3 bases and J shed 3 bases, with 5 bases lying between them. In DNA form, the CDR3 reads TGTGCCAGCAGTTTCTTCGACTATGGCTACACCTTC. Translation gives CASSFFDYGYTF.

The rearrangement joins TRBV28 to TRBJ1-5; 7 nucleotides line up with TRBD1. The trim removed 5 bases at V and 6 bases at J, leaving 7 bases unmatched. CDR1 MDHEN and CDR2 SYDVKM come from the germline V gene. The CDR3 sequence is 14 residues long. The CDR3 DNA reads TGTGCCAGCAGTGAACGACAGGGTTTTCAGCCCCAGCATTTT. Residues: CASSERQGFQPQHF.

This clonotype showed up just once. This chain links TRBV11-2 with TRBJ2-5; 13 nucleotides agree with TRBD2. The J call is uncertain, as TRBJ2-7 better fits the DNA end. The V gene's germline CDR1 is SGHAT and CDR2 FQNNGV. This CDR3 is 14 amino acids long. This CDR3 reads CASSSTSGRNEQYF. The DNA of the CDR3 is TGTGCCAGCAGCTCGACTAGCGGGAGGAACGAGCAGTACTTC.

This clonotype was observed a few times. The chain uses TRBV5-1 and TRBJ2-7; D is undetermined. The germline gives CDR1 SGHRS, CDR2 YFSETQ. V was cut by 0 bases and J by 5 bases, with 12 bases left in between. The CDR3 is made up of 14 amino acids. For the CDR3, the DNA is TGCGCCAGCAGCTTGGTCAGCTCCGCCGACGAGCAGTACTTC. It yields the protein CASSLVSSADEQYF.

This clonotype was found a few times. The chain has TRBV25-1 and TRBJ2-1; D is ambiguous. CDR3 length equals 11 residues. The V and J ends lost 4 bases and 8 bases respectively, with 6 bases between them. Germline-derived CDR1 and CDR2 are MGHDK and SYGVNS. The CDR3 is CASSGWYEQFF. In DNA, the CDR3 is TGTGCCAGCAGTGGTTGGTATGAGCAGTTCTTC.

The genes are TRBV5-1 and TRBJ2-1, with a possible D match to TRBD2 (5 bases). Between the trimmed V and J ends, which lost 0 bases and 5 bases, there was a span of 12 bases. The germline V gene has CDR1 SGHRS and CDR2 YFSETQ. This CDR3 region has 15 residues. The CDR3 sequence: CASSLAGDSHNEQFF. CDR3 nucleotide sequence: TGCGCCAGCAGCTTGGCCGGGGATTCCCACAATGAGCAGTTCTTC.

This rearrangement joins TRBV5-1 to TRBJ2-3, with D perhaps TRBD2 (5 bases). The CDR3 consists of 14 residues. V lost 5 bases and J lost 2, with 12 bases in between. The germline CDR1 and CDR2 sequences are SGHRS and YFSETQ. The CDR3, as DNA: TGCGCCAGCAGAGAACTAGAGGCCACAGATACGCAGTATTTT. It yields the protein CASRELEATDTQYF.

This clonotype was seen more than once but under ten times. The J gene is TRBJ2-7, the V gene TRBV20-1, with D perhaps given as TRBD1 or TRBD2 (5 bases each). Germline V lookup: CDR1 DFQATT, CDR2 SNEGSKA (reference sequence). Trimming left V 3 bases short and J 5 bases short, with 17 bases between. CDR3 size: 14 residues. As DNA, the CDR3 is TGCAGTGCTAGGCTCTCGGCAGGGAGACACGAGCAGTACTTC. Its protein product is CSARLSAGRHEQYF.

For this clonotype: A much more abundant neighbour one base away suggests this may be a read error. V is TRBV29-1 and J is TRBJ2-5; D unclear. The CDR3 totals 13 residues. The germline V gene encodes CDR1 SQVTM and CDR2 ANQGSEA. V lost 7 bases and J lost 5, with 17 bases in between. CDR3 sequence (DNA): TGCAGCGCTGCTTTGGCCGCGCGGGAGACCCAGTACTTC. Translating gives CSAALAARETQYF.

CDR3 amino acids: CASSERTSGSYEQYF. The CDR3 coding sequence is TGTGCCAGCAGCGAGAGGACTAGCGGGAGTTACGAGCAGTACTTC. This chain links TRBV5-6 with TRBJ2-4; TRBD2 matches at 13 bases. The J call may be mistaken, given a closer DNA end match to TRBJ2-7. The CDR3 runs 15 residues. Germline V gene data show CDR1 as SGHDT and CDR2 as YYEEEE.

This rearrangement joins TRBV29-1 to TRBJ2-7; 9 bases agree with TRBD2. The CDR3 consists of 15 residues. With 7 bases clipped from V and 7 bases from J, the junction kept 17 bases outside the gene matches. Germline V gives CDR1 SQVTM, CDR2 ANQGSEA. Here the CDR3 reads CSGRRAGTSCNEQYF. The CDR3 bases are TGCAGCGGCAGAAGGGCCGGGACTAGCTGCAATGAGCAGTACTTC.

The chain couples TRBV29-1 to TRBJ2-1; TRBD1 aligns across 10 bases. The V and J ends lost 4 bases and 6 bases, in that order; junction bases with no gene match: 9. The CDR3 contains 15 residues. The germline V gene encodes CDR1 SQVTM and CDR2 ANQGSEA. CDR3 sequence reads: CSVGLGQGVFNEQFF. For the CDR3, the DNA is TGCAGCGTTGGACTCGGACAGGGGGTCTTCAATGAGCAGTTCTTC.

The V gene is TRBV5-6, the J gene TRBJ2-1; 8 bases are shared with TRBD2. Germline loops: CDR1 SGHDT, CDR2 YYEEEE. The CDR3 is 17 amino acids. Trimming at V came to 0 bases and at J to 10 bases, leaving 15 bases not matched to a gene. In nucleotides, the CDR3 is TGTGCCAGCAGCTTGGATACGGGAGGGTATACGGGGAACGAGCAGTTCTTC. Amino acids: CASSLDTGGYTGNEQFF.

This sequence joins TRBV12-5 and TRBJ2-5; D may be TRBD1 or TRBD2 (5 bases each). The CDR3 is 15 amino acids. Trimming took off 4 bases at V and 11 bases at J, with 23 bases between the two ends. CDR1 is LGHNT, CDR2 FRNRAP, per germline. The DNA for the CDR3 is TGTGCTAGTGGTTCTGACTTGGGACCAAACAATGAGCAGTACTTC. Its translation is CASGSDLGPNNEQYF.